The sequence of this T cell receptor (beta chain) was determined in a study of cytomegalovirus exposure and HLA in healthy donors. A multiplex PCR was run with 60 Vbeta primers and 13 Jbeta primers. Produced via immunoSEQ multiplex PCR; TCRdb's table is partial and in-frame only. Of 90,000 to 110,000 clones listed, around four fifths were seen once; the top ten hold about 9.1%. A word on this clone: As yet, its antigen is unknown.

Looked up from germline, CDR1 is MDHEN and CDR2 is SYDVKM. The CDR3 consists of 12 residues. Trimming cost V 3 bases and J 3 bases, with 3 bases left between them. Whole-study findings and limits: Some highly shared sequence variants likely arose as a pipeline artifact. Solely CMV serostatus was available to characterize immune exposure.

The source is a woman in her forties in good health and CMV-seropositive. The sequenced sample consisted of PBMCs. This chain links TRBV28 with TRBJ2-1; D gene uncertain. The CDR3 sequence is CASSFNYNEQFF. The DNA of the CDR3 is TGTGCCAGCAGTTTTAACTACAATGAGCAGTTCTTC.